In its sample, the clone carrying this T cell receptor (beta chain) was seen a few times. What it recognizes is unknown. Peripheral blood genomic DNA, not sorted cells or RNA, was the template. Multiplex touch-down PCR with TRB-A/B primers amplified rearranged V-D-J TRB sequences. TCRdb itself ran the multiplex PCR reads through MiXCR, one entry per CDR3 protein. The data contain 5,000 to 6,500 distinct CDR3 sequences, roughly 20% of them seen just once; the ten biggest clones take up 3.7%. This sample was taken from a study of T cell repertoires in aging, cancer and after chemotherapy. Study-level background: Healthy donor repertoires were recorded over several months to years and showed clear clonal overlap. Study-wide findings and caveats: The repertoire data cannot show anything about immunological memory following chemotherapy.

This clonotype was obtained from a human donor in good health. The donor label of this sample is uncertain. Sequencing was performed on blood.

The DNA of the CDR3 is TGTGCCAGCAGCCAAGGCTTGTCCGCGGGGCTTAGGTACGAGCAGTACTTC. Protein: CASSQGLSAGLRYEQYF. J is TRBJ2-7 and V is TRBV14; perhaps TRBD2 as D (6 bases). Between the trimmed V and J ends, which lost 1 base and 4 bases, there was a span of 20 bases. The CDR3 spans 17 residues. The germline gives CDR1 SGHDN, CDR2 FVKESK.